These 22 T cell receptor beta chains came from one sample sequenced in a study of T-cell reconstitution after alpha-beta-depleted transplantation in children. Using unique molecular identifiers, the investigators prepared the TCRbeta library. TCRdb ran MiXCR on the PCR reads and lists one entry per CDR3 protein. Of about 460,000 distinct CDR3 sequences in the sample, more than 9.5% were seen once. The sequences come from PBMCs, mostly from graft donor cells, collected 180 days after TCRalphabeta/CD19-depleted stem cell transplant. These receptors all come from a female patient aged 2 to 10 who had a stem cell transplant for aplastic anemia, so the T cells may come from the graft donor.

The chain links TRBV21-1 to TRBJ2-7; TRBD1 is the table's D call and was not checked against the DNA. TRBV21-1 represents a pseudogene. CDR3 length: 15 residues. CDR3 residues: CASSMGTVLSYEQYV. The CDR3 region has the DNA TGTGCCAGCAGCATGGGGACAGTACTGTCCTACGAGCAGTACGTC.

The rearrangement joins TRBV4-3 to TRBJ2-5; 12 positions agree with TRBD2. Germline V gives CDR1 LGHNA, CDR2 YSLEER. The J segment lost 1 base and the V segment lost 4 bases, leaving 4 bases of the junction unmatched. The CDR3 loop spans 16 amino acids. The CDR3 bases are TGCGCCAGCAGCCGCCGACTAGCGGGGGCCCAAGAGACCCAGTACTTC. Its translation: CASSRRLAGAQETQYF.

The chain uses TRBV7-3 and TRBJ1-6; D unresolved. Germline lookup yields CDR1 SGHTA and CDR2 FQGTGA. The CDR3 totals 13 residues. V shed 4 bases and J shed 9 bases, with 10 bases lying between them. CDR3 sequence (DNA): TGTGCCAGCAGCTCCACCTTTGGTTCACCCCTCCACTTT. It yields the protein CASSSTFGSPLHF.

The V gene is TRBV9, the J gene TRBJ2-1, with 12 bases lining up with TRBD2. V lost 1 base to trimming and J lost 6 bases; unmatched junction nucleotides: 5. The CDR3 is made up of 16 amino acids. Germline CDR1 and CDR2: SGDLS and YYNGEE. The CDR3 coding sequence is TGTGCCAGCAGCGTATTGGAACTAGCGGGAGGCAATGAGCAGTTCTTC. This encodes CASSVLELAGGNEQFF.

This chain connects TRBV7-3 to TRBJ1-1; 9 bases agree with TRBD1. Germline V gene data show CDR1 as SGHTA and CDR2 as FQGTGA. The CDR3 covers 15 residues. With 3 bases clipped from V and 8 bases from J, the junction kept 10 bases outside the gene matches. Written as DNA, the CDR3 is TGTGCCAGCAGCTTCCGACAGGGGGGGCTCGAAGAAGCTTTCTTT. Translation: CASSFRQGGLEEAFF.

V is TRBV27 and J is TRBJ1-1; D is possibly TRBD1 (6 bases). The length of the CDR3 is 16 residues. The germline gives CDR1 MNHEY, CDR2 SMNVEV (reference sequence). The ends were cut back, 5 bases at V and 2 bases at J, with 18 bases in the middle. The DNA for the CDR3 is TGTGCCAGCAGTGATTCTGGGGGCTCAGGTAACACTGAAGCTTTCTTT. It encodes CASSDSGGSGNTEAFF.

This clonotype was observed a few times. The chain is built from TRBV15 and TRBJ2-3; D ambiguous. This CDR3 contains 14 residues. V gave up 1 base and J gave up 0 bases, with 5 bases separating them. The germline CDR1 and CDR2 sequences are LNHNV and YYDKDF (reference sequence). CDR3 nucleotides: TGTGCCACCAGCAGAGTTCTTAGCACAGATACGCAGTATTTT. Translation: CATSRVLSTDTQYF.

Only a few counts were recorded for this clonotype. DNA for the CDR3: TGTGCCAGCAGCGTCACCGGGGTAGCCAAAAACATTCAGTACTTC. This encodes CASSVTGVAKNIQYF. V usage is TRBV9 and J usage is TRBJ2-4, with D tentatively TRBD2 (5 bases). There are 15 residues in the CDR3. The germline V and J ends were trimmed by 2 bases and 0 bases, with 9 bases remaining between them. Germline loops: CDR1 SGDLS, CDR2 YYNGEE.

The rearrangement joins TRBV5-1 to TRBJ2-5; the match to TRBD2 covers 9 bases. Germline V gene lookup returns CDR1 SGHRS and CDR2 YFSETQ. V trimming: 0 bases; J trimming: 3 bases; junction bases outside the gene matches: 0. The CDR3 has 14 amino acids. CDR3 nucleotide sequence: TGCGCCAGCAGCTTGGCTAGCGGGGAAGAGACCCAGTACTTC. Its protein is CASSLASGEETQYF.

The chain employs TRBV11-3 and TRBJ2-1; a weak D match, TRBD1 (6 bases). The germline CDR1 and CDR2 sequences are SGHNT and YENEEA. This CDR3 has 14 amino acids. With 8 bases removed from V and 2 bases from J, the gap between germline ends came to 13 bases. DNA for the CDR3: TGTGCCAGCGGACACAGGGCCACCTACAATGAGCAGTTCTTC. The encoded protein is CASGHRATYNEQFF. The whole variable domain, remainder taken from reference TRBV11-3 and TRBJ2-1, is EAGVVQSPRYKIIEKKQPVAFWCNPISGHNTLYWYLQNLGQGPELLIRYENEEAVDDSQLPKDRFSAERLKGVDSTLKIQPAELGDSAVYLCASGHRATYNEQFFGPGTRLTVL.

There are a few counts of this clonotype. V and J are TRBV7-8 and TRBJ2-2, with TRBD1 identical over 8 bases. The length of the CDR3 is 17 residues. With V trimmed by 2 bases and J by 2 bases, 7 bases remained unmatched. Germline loops: CDR1 SGHVS, CDR2 FQNEAQ. CDR3 DNA sequence: TGTGCCAGCAGCTTATTTAGGACAGGGATTAACACCGGGGAGCTGTTTTTT. Translating it yields CASSLFRTGINTGELFF.

This clonotype showed up just a few times. The J gene is TRBJ2-1, the V gene TRBV12-3 or TRBV12-4; D is unresolved. V gave up 2 bases and J gave up 6 bases, with 11 bases separating them. The CDR3 is 14 residues long. In nucleotides, the CDR3 is TGTGCCAGCAGTTTAAGGGTTACGGGCAATGAGCAGTTCTTC. It translates to CASSLRVTGNEQFF.

This sequence joins TRBV29-1 and TRBJ2-1; TRBD1 matches 9 bases. The CDR3 runs to 15 residues. Trimming at V came to 8 bases and at J to 2 bases, leaving 10 bases not matched to a gene. Germline lookup yields CDR1 SQVTM and CDR2 ANQGSEA. The CDR3 nucleotides are TGCAGCATCACAGGGTGGGACAGGGCCTACAATGAGCAGTTCTTC. Translation: CSITGWDRAYNEQFF.

The chain recombines TRBV7-2 with TRBJ2-7; D is unclear. CDR3 length: 14 residues. Germline CDR1 reads SGHTA; CDR2 reads FQGNSA. The V gene lost 3 bases and the J gene lost 0 bases, with 9 bases spanning the gap. CDR3 bases: TGTGCCAGCAGCTTCACAGTTAGCTCCTACGAGCAGTACTTC. This sequence encodes CASSFTVSSYEQYF.

This clonotype was detected ten times or more. The chain carries TRBV5-1 and TRBJ2-2; 7 bases are shared with TRBD1. V gave up 8 bases and J gave up 4 bases; unmatched junction bases: 8. Germline V gene lookup returns CDR1 SGHRS and CDR2 YFSETQ. The CDR3 extends over 14 amino acids. DNA for the CDR3: TGCGCCAGTGAACAGGGGCCGGCCACCGGGGAGCTGTTTTTT. Its translation is CASEQGPATGELFF.

The V and J genes are TRBV11-2 and TRBJ2-1; 7 nucleotides align to TRBD2. The CDR3 covers 12 residues. Per the germline V gene, CDR1 is SGHAT and CDR2 is FQNNGV. V dropped 5 bases and J dropped 13; count of bases not matched to a gene: 8. CDR3 nucleotide sequence: TGTGCCAGCAGCCTCCGAAGCGGGAATCAGTTCTTC. Amino acids: CASSLRSGNQFF.

The chain uses TRBV18 and TRBJ2-7; maybe TRBD2 (5 bases). The CDR3 is 12 residues long. V was cut by 3 bases and J by 5 bases, with 8 bases left in between. The germline V gene encodes CDR1 KGHSH and CDR2 LQKENI. The CDR3 reads CASSPLGDEQYF. The CDR3 nucleotides are TGTGCCAGCTCACCCCTCGGGGACGAGCAGTACTTC. The entire variable domain, with the rest obtained from reference TRBV18 and TRBJ2-7, is as follows: NAGVMQNPRHLVRRRGQEARLRCSPMKGHSHVYWYRQLPEEGLKFMVYLQKENIIDESGMPKERFSAEFPKEGPSILRIQQVVRGDSAAYFCASSPLGDEQYFGPGTRLTVT.

CDR3 sequence (DNA): TGCAGTGCTAGAGATGAAGGCCAGGGGTACAATGAGCAGTTCTTC. Residues: CSARDEGQGYNEQFF. V is TRBV20-1 and J is TRBJ2-1, with a tentative D call TRBD1 (6 bases). This CDR3 has 15 residues. With 0 bases removed from V and 4 bases from J, the gap between germline ends came to 13 bases. Germline V CDR1 and CDR2: DFQATT, SNEGSKA (reference sequence).

This rearrangement joins TRBV11-2 to TRBJ2-4, with 14 positions matching TRBD2. Germline CDR1 and CDR2: SGHAT and FQNNGV. CDR3 length: 21 residues. V dropped 1 base and J dropped 2; count of bases not matched to a gene: 13. Written as DNA, the CDR3 is TGTGCCAGCAGCTTAGTTGGTTTGGGACTAGCGGGAGAGTGGTCCAAAAACATTCAGTACTTC. Protein sequence: CASSLVGLGLAGEWSKNIQYF.

The genes are TRBV4-1 and TRBJ2-2; 8 bases are a match to TRBD2. The J segment lost 0 bases and the V segment lost 1 base, leaving 10 bases of the junction unmatched. Per the germline V gene, CDR1 is MGHRA and CDR2 is YSYEKL. The CDR3 is 19 amino acids. The CDR3 DNA reads TGCGCCAGCAGCCAAGGTTCAATTTCGACTAGCGCGAACACCGGGGAGCTGTTTTTT. Protein product: CASSQGSISTSANTGELFF.

This clonotype was detected only a few times. The chain recombines TRBV9 with TRBJ1-2; TRBD1 matches 7 bases. The J segment lost 4 bases and the V segment lost 3 bases, leaving 9 bases of the junction unmatched. The CDR3 runs 15 residues. In germline, CDR1 is SGDLS, CDR2 YYNGEE. The CDR3 here is CASSEQGYSSYGYTF. CDR3 nucleotides: TGTGCCAGCAGCGAACAGGGGTATAGTAGCTATGGCTACACCTTC.

The rearrangement uses TRBV6-2 or TRBV6-3 and TRBJ2-7; D not resolved. There are 13 residues in the CDR3. The germline CDR1 and CDR2 sequences are MNHEY and SVGEGT. V lost 6 bases to trimming and J lost 6 bases, with 15 bases between them. CDR3 coding DNA: TGTGCCAGCAGGGACGGCAGACTTGGCGAGCAGTACGTC. Translated: CASRDGRLGEQYV.